This T cell receptor (beta chain) was identified in a study of T cell changes during pregnancy in multiple sclerosis. Deletions cut 3 bases from V and 0 bases from J, with 3 bases between. Germline lookup yields CDR1 MNHEY and CDR2 SMNVEV (reference sequence). CDR3 length: 13 residues. Some clones are missing from TCRdb's copy, which holds only in-frame ones; the method was immunoSEQ multiplex PCR. The table records about 26,000 clones, 80% to 90% of them present only once. The chain joins TRBV27 to TRBJ2-1; D unclear. The source was CD8+ T cells from peripheral blood mononuclear cells, collected in the second trimester of pregnancy. The sequence derives from a female donor with multiple sclerosis, enrolled in a pregnancy study. The CDR3 DNA reads as TGTGCCAGCAGTTTGGCCTCCTACAATGAGCAGTTCTTC. Amino acids: CASSLASYNEQFF.